This TCR beta chain was retrieved from a study of cytomegalovirus exposure and HLA in healthy donors. General study findings and limits: In vitro checks showed that a few CMV-associated chains really do target CMV antigens. In a later analysis, TCR beta V- and J-gene trimming was associated with a missense DCLRE1C variant. Several of the most significant clusters were apparently associated with common viral pathogens in a later analysis.

This clone was counted only a few times. Its matching antigen is unknown. There were likely unrecorded immune exposures, though donors were nominally healthy when sampled. This CDR3 comprises 15 residues. V was cut by 2 bases and J by 8 bases, with 16 bases left in between. Germline V gene sequence: CDR1 SGHRS, CDR2 YFSETQ. Amplification used 60 Vbeta primers and 13 Jbeta primers. Sequencing used immunoSEQ multiplex PCR; TCRdb keeps in-frame clones, though not all of them. Here the sample spans about 210,000 clones, about four fifths being singletons. Sequencing input: PBMCs. The V and J genes are TRBV5-1 and TRBJ1-4; maybe TRBD1 (5 bases). The TCR was taken from a woman aged 50 to 65 in good health and CMV-seropositive. This chain's CDR3 is CASSFHGATQEKLFF. For the CDR3, the DNA is TGCGCCAGCAGCTTCCATGGGGCCACCCAAGAAAAACTGTTTTTT.